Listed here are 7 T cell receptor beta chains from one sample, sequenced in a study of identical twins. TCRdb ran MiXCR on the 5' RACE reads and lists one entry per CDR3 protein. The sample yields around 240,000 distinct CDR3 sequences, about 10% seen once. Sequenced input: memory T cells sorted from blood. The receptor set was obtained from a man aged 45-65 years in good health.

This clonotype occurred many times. This chain's CDR3 is CASSPSGAQIHEQFF. CDR3 nucleotide sequence: TGTGCCAGCAGTCCCAGCGGGGCTCAAATCCATGAGCAGTTCTTC. J is TRBJ2-1 and V is TRBV12-3 or TRBV12-4; 7 positions match TRBD2. The ends lost 5 bases at V and 8 bases at J; junction bases unmatched: 12. This CDR3 has 15 amino acids.

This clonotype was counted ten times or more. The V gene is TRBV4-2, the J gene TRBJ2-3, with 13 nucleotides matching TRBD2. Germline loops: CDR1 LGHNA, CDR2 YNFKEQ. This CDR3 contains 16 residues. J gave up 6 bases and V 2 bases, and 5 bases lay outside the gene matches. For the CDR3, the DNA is TGTGCCAGCAGCCAACTCACTAGCGGGAGGGCTGATACGCAGTATTTT. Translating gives CASSQLTSGRADTQYF.

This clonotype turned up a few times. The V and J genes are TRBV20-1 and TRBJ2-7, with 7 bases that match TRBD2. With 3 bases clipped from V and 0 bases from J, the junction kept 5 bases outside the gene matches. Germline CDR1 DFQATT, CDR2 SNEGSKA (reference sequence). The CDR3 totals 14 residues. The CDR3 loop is CSASSRDYSYEQYF. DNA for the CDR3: TGCAGTGCTAGTTCCCGGGACTACTCCTACGAGCAGTACTTC.

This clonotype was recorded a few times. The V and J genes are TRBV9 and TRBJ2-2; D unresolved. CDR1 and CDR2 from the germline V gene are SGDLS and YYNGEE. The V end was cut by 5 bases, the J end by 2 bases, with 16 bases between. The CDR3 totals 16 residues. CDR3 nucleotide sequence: TGTGCCAGCAGTCGTAGAGCCGACGGCAACACCGGGGAGCTGTTTTTT. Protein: CASSRRADGNTGELFF.

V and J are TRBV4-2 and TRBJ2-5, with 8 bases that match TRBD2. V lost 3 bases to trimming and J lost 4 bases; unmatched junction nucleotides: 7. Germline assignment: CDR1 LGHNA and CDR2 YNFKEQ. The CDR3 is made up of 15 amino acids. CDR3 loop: CASSHERGRGETQYF. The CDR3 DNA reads TGTGCCAGCAGCCATGAGCGGGGGAGGGGAGAGACCCAGTACTTC.

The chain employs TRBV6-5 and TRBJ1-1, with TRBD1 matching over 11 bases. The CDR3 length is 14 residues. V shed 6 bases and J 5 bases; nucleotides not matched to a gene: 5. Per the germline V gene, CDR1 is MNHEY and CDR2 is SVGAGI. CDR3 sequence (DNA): TGTGCCAGCAGACTCGGGACAGGGGGGACTGAAGCTTTCTTT. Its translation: CASRLGTGGTEAFF.

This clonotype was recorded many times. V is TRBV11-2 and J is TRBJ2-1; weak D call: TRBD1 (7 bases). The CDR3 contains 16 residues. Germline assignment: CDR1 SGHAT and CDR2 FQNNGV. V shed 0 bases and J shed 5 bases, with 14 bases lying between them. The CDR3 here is CASSLDVFRGDNEQFF. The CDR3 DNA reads TGTGCCAGCAGCTTAGATGTGTTCAGGGGGGACAATGAGCAGTTCTTC.